The 6 T cell receptor beta chains below come from one sample, sequenced in a study of molecular identifiers for immune sequencing clone quantification. Via MiXCR, TCRdb re-called the PCR reads, giving one row per CDR3 protein. The table has hundreds of thousands of distinct CDR3 sequences, roughly 23% seen once. Sequenced: naive CD8+ T cells from blood, with Jurkat cell RNA spiked in. Subset of the sample: FACS-sorted CD8+CD4-CCR7+CD45RA+ naive T cells. The receptors were sampled from a human donor in good health. Some libraries in this study had Jurkat cell RNA spiked in.

There are a few counts of this clonotype. A junction end diverges from the germline sequence, so it may reflect a read error. The CDR3, as DNA: TGTCCCAGCAGCCAAACTCCCGGGGGTAATGGCTACACCTTC. It yields the protein CPSSQTPGGNGYTF. This rearrangement joins TRBV3-1 to TRBJ1-2; a weak D match, TRBD1 (5 bases). The CDR3 spans 14 residues. CDR1 is LGHDT, CDR2 YNNKEL, per germline (reference sequence).

This clonotype has more than one count but fewer than ten. The chain is built from TRBV12-3 or TRBV12-4 and TRBJ2-5; 7 positions match TRBD1. The CDR3 has 15 residues. The trim removed 3 bases at V and 0 bases at J, leaving 4 bases unmatched. The CDR3 DNA sequence: TGTGCCAGCAGTTTGGAGGACAGGTACCAAGAGACCCAGTACTTC. Translating it yields CASSLEDRYQETQYF.

As for this clonotype: Germline is not matched at one junction end, which may reflect a read error. The genes are TRBV27 and TRBJ1-1; no definite D call. The CDR3 runs 13 residues. The V gene's germline CDR1 is MNHEY and CDR2 SMNVEV (reference sequence). Written as DNA, the CDR3 is TGTGCCAGCAGTTTAGGAGGGCACACTGAAGCTTTATTT. It specifies CASSLGGHTEALF.

This clonotype was observed many times. The chain employs TRBV7-9 and TRBJ2-3; 10 bases map to TRBD1. CDR3 length equals 19 residues. J gave up 5 bases and V 4 bases, and 18 bases lay outside the gene matches. Germline CDR1 reads SEHNR; CDR2 reads FQNEAQ (reference sequence). CDR3 sequence reads: CASSSYYSDRGLEIDTQYF. The DNA for the CDR3 is TGTGCCAGCAGCTCCTACTATTCAGACAGGGGGCTTGAAATAGATACGCAGTATTTT.

This chain links TRBV30 with TRBJ1-1, with D perhaps TRBD1 (5 bases). Germline V gives CDR1 GTSNPN, CDR2 SVGIG (reference sequence). Trimming shortened V by 0 bases and J by 1 base, and 9 bases separated the two germline ends. This CDR3 contains 14 residues. CDR3 DNA sequence: TGTGCCTGGAGTGTCCCGGGGGAGAACACTGAAGCTTTCTTT. This encodes CAWSVPGENTEAFF.

This clonotype has only a few counts. This chain joins TRBV7-9 and TRBJ2-1; D is perhaps TRBD1 (7 bases). The CDR3 totals 15 residues. Germline CDR1 is SEHNR and CDR2 is FQNEAQ (reference sequence). V lost 9 bases to trimming and J lost 2 bases, with 17 bases between them. DNA for the CDR3: TGTGCCAGTCTCCCCCAGGGGGGTACCTACAATGAGCAGTTCTTC. The encoded protein is CASLPQGGTYNEQFF.